The clone carrying this T cell receptor (beta chain) was found many times. What it binds is unknown. The data belong to a study of CD8 T cells in ankylosing spondylitis. Study-wide results and caveats: What seemed typical of ankylosing spondylitis blood was a TCR beta motif built from about 8 highly homologous variants. CD8+ cells made up the disease-linked clones, which were relatively rare in peripheral blood.

A quantitative 5'-RACE method, one with molecular barcodes, was used to make TCR beta libraries. MiXCR, run by TCRdb on the 5' RACE reads, gives a single entry per CDR3 protein. The data hold under 7,500 distinct CDR3 sequences, with approximately 2.9% observed a single time. The V and J ends lost 0 bases and 7 bases respectively, with 5 bases between them. This CDR3 has 12 amino acids. Germline V lookup: CDR1 SGDLS, CDR2 YYNGEE. The origin of this receptor is a female donor with ankylosing spondylitis or in good health (not recorded which). The source material was blood, either unsorted or a sorted T cell fraction (not recorded which). V and J are TRBV9 and TRBJ2-1; D remains unclear. The CDR3 bases are TGTGCCAGCAGCGTAGGGCTAAATGAGCAGTTCTTC. Translating gives CASSVGLNEQFF.